Listed below are T cell receptor beta chains from one sample, sequenced in a study of metastatic and nonmetastatic thyroid tumors. With MiXCR, TCRdb reprocessed the PCR reads. The top ten hold 30% to 40% of the sample, which has some 8,800 clones, 44% seen once. Sample: tumor tissue. The receptors come from a male donor with papillary thyroid cancer or a benign thyroid nodule (not recorded which). Some clones in this sample may be carry-over from other donors' samples. The CDR3 runs from the conserved cysteine through the conserved F or W. D genes are given only for firm matches. Clone size is given for some rows only: seen once, a few or many times, or a class if the clone is expanded.

>-|-|TRBJ1-2|TRBV2
TGTGCCAGCAGGACCGACGCCTGGGTTAACTATGGCTACACCTTC
CASRTDAWVNYGYTF
>few|-|TRBJ2-7|TRBV27
TGTGCCAGCAGTTTCTCTCCCCAGTACGAGCAGTACTTC
CASSFSPQYEQYF
>few|-|TRBJ1-5|TRBV19
TGTGCCAGTAGTATCGTAAGGGTCAATCAGCCCCAGCATTTT
CASSIVRVNQPQHF
>-|-|TRBJ2-3|TRBV6-1
TGTGCCTCCTTGGGAACAGTCAGCACAGATACGCAGTATTTT
CASLGTVSTDTQYF
>-|TRBD2|TRBJ2-2|TRBV11-2
TGTGCCAGCAGCGCCGGGACTAGCGGGCCGAACACCGGGGAGCTGTTTTTT
CASSAGTSGPNTGELFF
>-|-|TRBJ2-7|TRBV5-1
TGCGCCAGCAGCTCCGGGACCCACTACGAGCAGTACTTC
CASSSGTHYEQYF
>-|-|TRBJ2-1|TRBV20-1
TGCAGTGCTAGTAAAGTCGGACTACAAAATGAGCAGTTCTTC
CSASKVGLQNEQFF
>-|-|TRBJ2-3|TRBV4-3
TGCGCCAGTAGCCGGGGGCGCACAGATACGCAGTATTTT
CASSRGRTDTQYF
>once|-|TRBJ2-7|TRBV14
TGTGCCAGCAACGAGTACGTTAGCTCCTACGAGCAGTACTTC
CASNEYVSSYEQYF
>-|-|TRBJ2-1|TRBV20-1
TGCAGTGCTACGACTCTAGTATCCTACAATGAGCAGTTCTTC
CSATTLVSYNEQFF